This T cell receptor (beta chain) was obtained from a study of graft-versus-host responses after intestinal transplantation (dated by TCRdb to the early 2020s). About the study as a whole: Multivisceral, liver-intestinal, or isolated intestinal transplants were received by the recipients. Donor T cell macrochimerism was defined as a peak of at least 4% donor T cells among recipient peripheral blood mononuclear cells. To identify alloreactive clones, pre-transplant mixed lymphocyte reaction products were sequenced and then compared with unstimulated pre-transplant donor and recipient T cells. After intestinal transplantation, graft-versus-host and host-versus-graft alloreactive T cell clones were followed in the graft, circulation and bone marrow using bulk TCR-beta CDR3 sequencing. Every recipient was given anti-thymocyte globulin induction, then maintenance tacrolimus and steroids for approximately 3 years. Of the roughly 23 intestinal transplant recipients enrolled in the cohort, one of whom was a retransplant, 3 patients without pretransplant specimens were excluded. Rather than going through the commercial service, samples from a few later patients were sequenced in-house on an Illumina MiSeq and processed with MiXCR. What the study reported, not specific to this receptor: High GvH to HvG T cell clonal ratios were observed in the allografts of patients with donor T cell macrochimerism. The conclusions were limited by the relatively low number and heterogeneity of the intestinal transplant patients. Early after transplant, peak levels of circulating GvH clones were found to be associated with declines in HvG clones. GvH clones were detected in recipient bone marrow, and some of these GvH clones were observed earlier in ileal mucosa or blood, consistent with an intestinal mucosal origin.

From the germline V gene, CDR1 is SGHDT and CDR2 is YYEEEE. The V and J ends are trimmed by 5 bases and 3 bases, leaving 12 bases between them. Including the terminal cysteine and phenylalanine, the CDR3 comprises 14 residues. Only CDR3 DNA remains: 42 bases, in frame from the first base. Notes on this clone: The antigen it binds to is not known. Per-nucleotide qualities are absent, and no much larger clonotype sits a single base away.

The library relied on the immunoSEQ multiplex PCR assay. Adaptive Biotechnologies carried out high-throughput TCR-beta CDR3 sequencing of genomic DNA for most patients. The original pipeline was this. TCR sequencing data for approximately 19 patients were retrieved from Adaptive's ImmunoSEQ software; three other patients were processed with MiXCR and VDJtools. CDR3 nucleotide sequences shared by donor and recipient were removed because the origin of these sequences could not be assigned. To be classed as alloreactive, a clone needed at least 2-fold expansion over unstimulated cells and a minimum CFSE-low frequency of 0.002% (template counts) or 0.001% (read counts). Clones detected in sequenced pre-transplant spleen, lymph node, or MLR CFSE-low populations of the donor or recipient were defined as mappable. The cumulative frequency of alloreactive clones was calculated as a percentage of all sequences, weighted by copy number. Held by TCRdb, this immuneACCESS table contains in-frame sequences only and omits some clones. Under half of the omission traces to an unresolved V gene where checked; the cause of the rest is unknown. V, J and clone size derive from that table, while D and trimming were established from the DNA sequence. The sample table shows around 10,000 clones, and roughly 92% are seen once. Roughly 5% of the sample belongs to the ten largest clones.

In the first month after transplant, blood samples were collected up to 4 times, and after that at least monthly when available. This TCR was recovered from a human patient who received an intestinal transplant, so some T cells may come from the graft donor. Sequenced material: PBMCs, taken almost 70 days after transplant. The chain links TRBV5-6 with TRBJ2-4; no D gene is confidently identified. CDR3 region: CASSSSLGKNIQYF. The DNA sequence reads TGTGCCAGCAGTTCCTCCTTGGGCAAAAACATTCAGTACTTC.